The next 30 T cell receptor beta chains were all read from a single sample in a study of blood T cell repertoires in COVID-19. The assay was immunoSEQ multiplex PCR, and TCRdb's table has in-frame clones only and misses some. The data show approximately 92,000 clones, around 90% seen once. Sequenced: peripheral blood. These receptor sequences come from a woman between 55 and 75 years old with COVID-19, enrolled during active disease.

The chain carries TRBV10-3 and TRBJ2-7; no firm D call. With 5 bases removed from V and 2 bases from J, the gap between germline ends came to 7 bases. The CDR3 spans 12 residues. Germline V lookup: CDR1 ENHRY, CDR2 SYGVKD. This chain's CDR3 is CAISLEPYEQYF. The CDR3 coding sequence is TGTGCCATCAGTCTAGAACCCTACGAGCAGTACTTC.

V gene TRBV4-2 combines with J gene TRBJ1-3; no clear D. The CDR3 is made up of 15 amino acids. The V and J ends lost 2 bases and 1 base respectively, with 9 bases between them. Per the germline V gene, CDR1 is LGHNA and CDR2 is YNFKEQ. The CDR3 DNA reads TGTGCCAGCAGCCAATACTTGACTTCTGGAAACACCATATATTTT. Residues: CASSQYLTSGNTIYF.

The rearrangement links TRBV6-6 to TRBJ2-7, with D maybe TRBD2 (5 bases). V was shortened by 4 bases and J by 7 bases, with 17 bases between the two germline ends. The germline CDR1 and CDR2 sequences are MNHNY and SVGAGI (reference sequence). The CDR3 contains 14 residues. CDR3 sequence (DNA): TGTGCCAGCAGTTTCGAGGGTTCCTCGAGGGAGCAGTACTTC. Protein sequence: CASSFEGSSREQYF.

The chain couples TRBV20-1 to TRBJ2-3; TRBD2 matches 9 bases. The ends lost 5 bases at V and 1 base at J; junction bases unmatched: 7. The germline gives CDR1 DFQATT, CDR2 SNEGSKA (reference sequence). CDR3 length: 15 amino acids. The CDR3 sequence: CSAGDSSGGTDTQYF. The CDR3 coding sequence is TGCAGTGCTGGTGATTCTAGCGGGGGCACAGATACGCAGTATTTT.

This chain joins TRBV24-1 and TRBJ1-4, with 7 bases identical to TRBD1. In germline, CDR1 is KGHDR, CDR2 SFDVKD. The CDR3 has 16 residues. V shed 4 bases and J 4 bases; nucleotides not matched to a gene: 8. The CDR3 DNA is TGTGCCACCAGTGAAGCCACCGGGACAGATAATGAAAAACTGTTTTTT. Amino acids: CATSEATGTDNEKLFF.

The chain carries TRBV18 and TRBJ1-3; 10 bases map to TRBD1. The CDR3 extends over 15 amino acids. The germline gives CDR1 KGHSH, CDR2 LQKENI. The junction had 4 bases not matched to a gene; V was cut back by 4 bases and J by 4 bases. This chain's CDR3 is CASSRGTGAGNTIYF. The CDR3 DNA reads as TGTGCCAGCTCACGCGGGACAGGGGCGGGAAACACCATATATTTT.

This chain connects TRBV10-3 to TRBJ1-2; D is undetermined. The CDR3 is 11 amino acids. The V gene's germline CDR1 is ENHRY and CDR2 SYGVKD. Trimming took 4 bases from V and 5 from J, leaving 5 bases between them. The CDR3 region has the DNA TGTGCCATCAGTGGCGGGTATGGCTACACCTTC. Protein product: CAISGGYGYTF.

This clone was recorded only once. V and J are TRBV7-9 and TRBJ1-4; D gene unclear. V lost 2 bases and J 5 bases, leaving 9 bases between the germline ends. Germline V CDR1 and CDR2: SEHNR, FQNEAQ (reference sequence). This CDR3 is built from 14 residues. The CDR3 nucleotides read TGTGCCAGCAGCTTAACAGCCTTGAATGAAAAACTGTTTTTT. As protein: CASSLTALNEKLFF. The whole variable domain, remainder taken from reference TRBV7-9 and TRBJ1-4, is DTGVSQNPRHKITKRGQNVTFRCDPISEHNRLYWYRQTLGQGPEFLTYFQNEAQLEKSRLLSDRFSAERPKGSFSTLEIQRTEQGDSAMYLCASSLTALNEKLFFGSGTQLSVL.

This chain links TRBV24-1 with TRBJ2-1; D uncertain. The CDR3 runs 11 residues. Trimming stripped 6 bases from V and 3 bases from J, with 2 bases between. Germline V gene lookup returns CDR1 KGHDR and CDR2 SFDVKD. The CDR3 DNA reads as TGTGCCACCAGTTACTACAATGAGCAGTTCTTC. Protein sequence: CATSYYNEQFF.

This clone has only one observation. The CDR3 here is CASNTGQGLHEQYF. The CDR3 bases are TGTGCCAGCAATACGGGACAGGGTTTGCACGAGCAGTACTTC. The gene calls are TRBV6-5 and TRBJ2-7; 9 nucleotides match TRBD1. This CDR3 is 14 amino acids long. The germline V gene has CDR1 MNHEY and CDR2 SVGAGI. The junction had 9 bases not matched to a gene; V was cut back by 7 bases and J by 5 bases.

The CDR3 sequence: CASSFSSGANVLTF. The CDR3 DNA is TGTGCCAGCAGCTTTAGCTCTGGGGCCAACGTCCTGACTTTC. The J gene is TRBJ2-6, the V gene TRBV7-2, with no clear D. The V gene's germline CDR1 is SGHTA and CDR2 FQGNSA. V was cut by 3 bases and J by 0 bases, with 3 bases left in between. The CDR3 runs 14 residues.

The chain joins TRBV7-9 to TRBJ2-3; the D is unclear. Germline CDR1 and CDR2: SEHNR and FQNEAQ (reference sequence). With 0 bases removed from V and 3 bases from J, the gap between germline ends came to 10 bases. CDR3 length equals 15 residues. The DNA for the CDR3 is TGTGCCAGCAGCTTAGCGAAGGTACAGACAGATACGCAGTATTTT. It is translated as CASSLAKVQTDTQYF.

The chain is built from TRBV7-9 and TRBJ2-7; 10 positions match TRBD1. Trimming removed 3 bases from V and 4 bases from J; junction bases left unmatched: 0. The CDR3 covers 13 residues. Germline V gives CDR1 SEHNR, CDR2 FQNEAQ (reference sequence). The CDR3 loop is CASSLDRGYEQYF. In DNA, the CDR3 is TGTGCCAGCAGCTTGGACAGGGGGTACGAGCAGTACTTC.

The chain links TRBV9 to TRBJ2-7; D uncertain. The V end lost 3 bases, the J end lost 8 bases, and 12 bases lay between the germline ends. The CDR3 is made up of 12 amino acids. Germline-derived CDR1 and CDR2 are SGDLS and YYNGEE. The CDR3 nucleotides are TGTGCCAGCAGCGGACTTGGCGGCCAGCAGTACTTC. It is translated as CASSGLGGQQYF.

The chain combines TRBV7-9 with TRBJ1-2; D possibly corresponds to TRBD1 (6 bases). The CDR3 is 15 residues long. V dropped 5 bases and J dropped 3 bases, with 16 bases sitting between them. Germline V gene lookup returns CDR1 SEHNR and CDR2 FQNEAQ (reference sequence). For the CDR3, the DNA is TGTGCCAGCAGCCCTCGCGGAGGGGGGGACTATGGCTACACCTTC. Its translation: CASSPRGGGDYGYTF.

The chain carries TRBV7-6 and TRBJ2-1, with a possible D match to TRBD1 (6 bases). Germline CDR1 SGHVS, CDR2 FNYEAQ. The CDR3 has 17 amino acids. V dropped 5 bases and J dropped 9 bases, with 26 bases sitting between them. Here the CDR3 DNA reads TGTGCCAGCAGCACCCGTCCCCGGGACACTACCCCCTCTGAGCAGTTCTTC. Encoded protein: CASSTRPRDTTPSEQFF.

J is TRBJ1-2 and V is TRBV5-6, with D uncertain. The CDR3 spans 14 residues. Germline V CDR1 and CDR2: SGHDT, YYEEEE. Trimming cost V 0 bases and J 4 bases, with 10 bases left between them. Here the CDR3 DNA reads TGTGCCAGCAGCTTGGCACAGAGTCTCTATGGCTACACCTTC. This sequence encodes CASSLAQSLYGYTF.

The chain couples TRBV18 to TRBJ2-2; TRBD1 matches at 7 bases. CDR1 KGHSH and CDR2 LQKENI come from the germline V gene. Trimming cost V 4 bases and J 0 bases; bases outside gene matches: 5. The CDR3 is 16 residues long. The CDR3 here is CASSRQGQTNTGELFF. In nucleotides, the CDR3 is TGTGCCAGCTCACGACAGGGCCAGACGAACACCGGGGAGCTGTTTTTT.

This chain links TRBV20-1 with TRBJ1-5; D is uncertain. The CDR3 totals 14 residues. Between the trimmed V and J ends, which lost 3 bases and 0 bases, there was a span of 9 bases. From germline, CDR1 is DFQATT and CDR2 SNEGSKA (reference sequence). This CDR3 is CSASPDISNQPQHF. CDR3 DNA sequence: TGCAGTGCTAGTCCTGACATTAGCAATCAGCCCCAGCATTTT.

The chain has TRBV7-8 and TRBJ2-3; D is undetermined. This CDR3 has 12 amino acids. Germline lookup yields CDR1 SGHVS and CDR2 FQNEAQ. The ends were cut back, 3 bases at V and 4 bases at J, with 5 bases in the middle. This CDR3 is CASSFLADTQYF. CDR3 DNA sequence: TGTGCCAGCAGCTTTCTTGCAGATACGCAGTATTTT.

The chain has TRBV2 and TRBJ2-5, with D maybe TRBD2 (6 bases). V was clipped by 7 bases and J by 5 bases, with 17 bases between them. The CDR3 extends over 14 amino acids. Germline V gives CDR1 SNHLY, CDR2 FYNNEI. Here the CDR3 DNA reads TGTGCCAGCACGCGGGACCTAGGGCGGGAGACCCAGTACTTC. Translated, it gives CASTRDLGRETQYF.

The chain combines TRBV5-6 with TRBJ2-2, with D unclear. Germline CDR1 reads SGHDT; CDR2 reads YYEEEE. The CDR3 spans 15 residues. V was clipped by 0 bases and J by 0 bases, with 6 bases between them. The CDR3 region has the DNA TGTGCCAGCAGCTTGGTTGGGCCGAACACCGGGGAGCTGTTTTTT. It translates to CASSLVGPNTGELFF.

The sample holds a few counts of this clone. This chain connects TRBV3-1 (or the pseudogene TRBV3-2) to TRBJ2-7; D call uncertain. CDR1 and CDR2 from the germline V gene are LGHDT and YNNKEL (reference sequence). The CDR3 runs 13 residues. The V and J ends lost 4 bases and 6 bases respectively, with 13 bases between them. The chain's CDR3 is CASSPGRSREQYF. The CDR3 bases are TGTGCCAGCAGCCCCGGTCGGAGCCGCGAGCAGTACTTC.

The chain uses TRBV19 and TRBJ2-6, with TRBD1 matching over 12 bases. Germline CDR1 and CDR2: LNHDA and SQIVND (reference sequence). V was pared by 5 bases and J by 0 bases, with 5 bases of the junction left unmatched. CDR3 length equals 18 residues. CDR3 DNA: TGTGCCAGTAGTTTGTGGGACAGGGGGCTCTCTGGGGCCAACGTCCTGACTTTC. This codes for CASSLWDRGLSGANVLTF.

V usage is TRBV6-2 or TRBV6-3 and J usage is TRBJ2-7, with 14 bases aligning to TRBD2. Trimming cost V 6 bases and J 4 bases; bases outside gene matches: 5. Per the germline V gene, CDR1 is MNHEY and CDR2 is SVGEGT. The CDR3 length is 15 residues. The CDR3 spells CASSRTSGGFYEQYF. CDR3 nucleotide sequence: TGTGCCAGCAGCCGGACTAGCGGGGGGTTTTACGAGCAGTACTTC.

The chain has TRBV5-5 and TRBJ1-6; D gene uncertain. The germline gives CDR1 SGHKS, CDR2 YYEKEE (reference sequence). With 7 bases removed from V and 7 bases from J, the gap between germline ends came to 15 bases. The CDR3 runs to 14 residues. The CDR3 region has the DNA TGTGCCAGCTCTGGAATGGCGGGAAATTCACCCCTCCACTTT. Translated: CASSGMAGNSPLHF. The full variable domain, completed using reference TRBV5-5 and TRBJ1-6, is DAGVTQSPTHLIKTRGQQVTLRCSPISGHKSVSWYQQVLGQGPQFIFQYYEKEERGRGNFPDRFSARQFPNYSSELNVNALLLGDSALYLCASSGMAGNSPLHFGNGTRLTVT.

J is TRBJ2-1 and V is TRBV18, with 7 bases fitting TRBD1. Per germline, CDR1 KGHSH and CDR2 LQKENI. The CDR3 length is 15 residues. V gave up 4 bases and J gave up 7 bases; unmatched junction bases: 10. The CDR3 coding sequence is TGTGCCAGCTCACTTACTACCGGGACAGTAAATGAGCAGTTCTTC. Its protein product is CASSLTTGTVNEQFF. Variable domain in full (rest from reference TRBV18 and TRBJ2-1): NAGVMQNPRHLVRRRGQEARLRCSPMKGHSHVYWYRQLPEEGLKFMVYLQKENIIDESGMPKERFSAEFPKEGPSILRIQQVVRGDSAAYFCASSLTTGTVNEQFFGPGTRLTVL.

This rearrangement joins TRBV4-1 to TRBJ1-1, with D possibly TRBD1 on 5 matching bases. V was shortened by 4 bases and J by 11 bases, with 17 bases between the two germline ends. This CDR3 has 13 residues. Germline V gene lookup returns CDR1 MGHRA and CDR2 YSYEKL. Here the CDR3 reads CASSRGESAGAFF. CDR3 DNA sequence: TGCGCCAGCAGCCGGGGCGAGTCGGCAGGGGCTTTCTTT.

The chain couples TRBV19 to TRBJ2-7, with D perhaps TRBD1 (6 bases). V lost 4 bases to trimming and J lost 2 bases, with 9 bases between them. This CDR3 has 13 amino acids. Per germline, CDR1 LNHDA and CDR2 SQIVND (reference sequence). This CDR3 is CASSTTGTYEQYF. CDR3 sequence (DNA): TGTGCCAGTAGTACGACAGGAACCTACGAGCAGTACTTC.

The chain uses TRBV9 and TRBJ2-3; no clear D gene. Trimming removed 2 bases at V and 4 bases at J, with 11 bases between. Germline V CDR1 and CDR2: SGDLS, YYNGEE. The CDR3 runs 14 residues. DNA of the CDR3: TGTGCCAGCAGCGTCGCGGCTTCGTCAGATACGCAGTATTTT. It translates to CASSVAASSDTQYF.